The clone carrying this T cell receptor (beta chain) was counted ten times or more. Its antigen is not identified. This sample was taken from a study of CD8 T cells in ankylosing spondylitis. The V end lost 4 bases, the J end lost 2 bases, and 14 bases lay between the germline ends. The CDR3 extends over 15 amino acids. Germline V lookup: CDR1 SGHTA, CDR2 FQGNSA. MiXCR was run by TCRdb on the 5' RACE reads, yielding one entry per CDR3 protein. The data hold fewer than 550,000 distinct CDR3 sequences, with approximately 5% observed a single time. Notes on the study in general: Made up of about eight highly homologous variants, a TCR beta motif appeared characteristic of ankylosing spondylitis blood.

The source is a male donor with ankylosing spondylitis. The chain recombines TRBV7-2 with TRBJ2-5, with a tentative D call TRBD1 (5 bases). What was sequenced was blood, either unsorted or a sorted T cell fraction (not recorded which). The CDR3 region has the DNA TGTGCCAGCAGCTCCCGTTACAGGCCACAAGAGACCCAGTACTTC. Translated, it gives CASSSRYRPQETQYF.